Below, 18 T cell receptor beta chains from the same sample are listed, as sequenced in a study of radiotherapy plus CTLA-4 blockade in lung cancer. Sequencing used immunoSEQ multiplex PCR; TCRdb keeps in-frame clones, though not all of them. The sample shows about 95,000 clones, roughly 85% of them seen only once. This specimen consisted of peripheral blood, obtained from a patient treated with radiotherapy plus ipilimumab. These receptors came from a human donor with non-small cell lung cancer who had stable disease on radiotherapy plus ipilimumab.

This chain connects TRBV5-6 to TRBJ2-6; no clear D gene. Trimming cost V 5 bases and J 9 bases, with 18 bases left between them. The CDR3 spans 15 residues. CDR1 and CDR2 (germline): SGHDT, YYEEEE. The CDR3 sequence is CASSSQSSLVNVLTF. The CDR3 region has the DNA TGTGCCAGCAGTTCCCAGTCCTCTCTAGTCAACGTCCTGACTTTC.

This clone has a single count. The rearrangement links TRBV19 to TRBJ2-1; 14 bases are a match to TRBD2. The CDR3 runs 15 residues. Germline V CDR1 and CDR2: LNHDA, SQIVND (reference sequence). V was clipped by 7 bases and J by 3 bases; unmatched bases: 2. The CDR3 sequence: CASIGTSGSYNEQFF. The CDR3 DNA follows: TGTGCCAGTATTGGGACTAGCGGGAGCTACAATGAGCAGTTCTTC.

The chain uses TRBV11-2 and TRBJ2-1, with D perhaps matching TRBD1 (5 bases). Germline values: CDR1 SGHAT, CDR2 FQNNGV. Deletions cut 8 bases from V and 9 bases from J, with 17 bases between. The CDR3 runs to 13 residues. As DNA, the CDR3 is TGTGCCAGCGGACCCTCAAATAGGGGTGAGCAGTTCTTC. This translates into CASGPSNRGEQFF.

The chain is built from TRBV20-1 and TRBJ1-2; D possibly corresponds to TRBD1 (6 bases). The V and J ends lost 3 bases and 7 bases respectively, with 9 bases between them. CDR1 is DFQATT, CDR2 SNEGSKA, per germline (reference sequence). The CDR3 sequence is 11 residues long. The CDR3 loop reads CSASPRGGYTF. The CDR3 DNA reads TGCAGTGCTAGCCCCAGGGGTGGCTACACCTTC.

The V call is TRBV7-6, the J call TRBJ2-5; 7 bases align to TRBD2. Per germline, CDR1 SGHVS and CDR2 FNYEAQ. This CDR3 has 17 amino acids. The junction had 8 bases not matched to a gene; V was cut back by 0 bases and J by 1 base. This CDR3 is CASSLASLGGGQETQYF. As DNA, the CDR3 is TGTGCCAGCAGCTTAGCCAGTTTGGGCGGGGGCCAAGAGACCCAGTACTTC.

The chain combines TRBV28 with TRBJ1-1; D is perhaps TRBD1 (5 bases). Trimming cost V 4 bases and J 11 bases, with 23 bases left between them. Germline-derived CDR1 and CDR2 are MDHEN and SYDVKM. This CDR3 is built from 15 residues. The CDR3 DNA sequence: TGTGCCAGCAGTTCACCCCGGAACTCCAGGGTTAGGGCTTTCTTT. Translating gives CASSSPRNSRVRAFF.

This CDR3 is CASSWDISSYEQYF. CDR3 bases: TGTGCCAGCAGTTGGGACATATCATCCTACGAGCAGTACTTC. J is TRBJ2-7 and V is TRBV6-1, with D perhaps matching TRBD1 (6 bases). V shed 5 bases and J shed 1 base, with 12 bases lying between them. CDR1 is MNHNS, CDR2 SASEGT, per germline. The CDR3 spans 14 residues.

The chain recombines TRBV10-3 with TRBJ2-1, with D uncertain. This CDR3 has 12 residues. Deletions cut 4 bases from V and 7 bases from J, with 8 bases between. CDR1 is ENHRY, CDR2 SYGVKD, per germline. CDR3 sequence reads: CAISALSNEQFF. The CDR3 nucleotides read TGTGCCATCAGTGCCTTGTCGAATGAGCAGTTCTTC.

The chain employs TRBV9 and TRBJ1-5; D is uncertain. V lost 0 bases, J lost 4 bases, and 11 bases lay in between. Germline V gene lookup returns CDR1 SGDLS and CDR2 YYNGEE. The CDR3 extends over 15 amino acids. In nucleotides, the CDR3 is TGTGCCAGCAGCGTAGCGGCGACACCAAATCAGCCCCAGCATTTT. This translates into CASSVAATPNQPQHF.

J is TRBJ2-1 and V is TRBV6-1; D call uncertain. The length of the CDR3 is 14 residues. Trimming shortened V by 6 bases and J by 6 bases, and 15 bases separated the two germline ends. Germline V gene sequence: CDR1 MNHNS, CDR2 SASEGT. Here the CDR3 reads CASRGVIGGNEQFF. CDR3 in DNA: TGTGCCAGCAGGGGTGTGATCGGTGGCAATGAGCAGTTCTTC.

J is TRBJ2-5 and V is TRBV19; no reliable D call. Germline assignment: CDR1 LNHDA and CDR2 SQIVND (reference sequence). The CDR3 is made up of 13 amino acids. The ends were cut back, 5 bases at V and 5 bases at J, with 12 bases in the middle. CDR3 protein: CASSDGSRETQYF. CDR3 coding DNA: TGTGCCAGTAGTGATGGTAGCCGGGAGACCCAGTACTTC. Full variable domain (rest looked up from reference TRBV19 and TRBJ2-5): DGGITQSPKYLFRKEGQNVTLSCEQNLNHDAMYWYRQDPGQGLRLIYYSQIVNDFQKGDIAEGYSVSREKKESFPLTVTSAQKNPTAFYLCASSDGSRETQYFGPGTRLLVL.

Written as DNA, the CDR3 is TGTGCCAGCAGCGTAGGAGGGTCACAGCCCAGCTCTGGAAACACCATATATTTT. This encodes CASSVGGSQPSSGNTIYF. V and J are TRBV9 and TRBJ1-3, with D hard to call. Trimming shortened V by 0 bases and J by 0 bases, and 16 bases separated the two germline ends. This CDR3 spans 18 amino acids. CDR1 and CDR2 (germline): SGDLS, YYNGEE.

This clone occurred once. The J gene is TRBJ2-7, the V gene TRBV2; TRBD1 aligns across 7 bases. V lost 4 bases to trimming and J lost 3 bases; unmatched junction nucleotides: 6. CDR3 length: 14 residues. The germline gives CDR1 SNHLY, CDR2 FYNNEI. CDR3 DNA: TGTGCCAGCAGTGGGCCAGGGGGAGTCTACGAGCAGTACTTC. It is translated as CASSGPGGVYEQYF.

This chain connects TRBV28 to TRBJ2-1; D call uncertain. The CDR3 has 14 residues. Germline V gene data show CDR1 as MDHEN and CDR2 as SYDVKM. Trimming took off 5 bases at V and 7 bases at J, with 15 bases between the two ends. CDR3 DNA: TGTGCCAGCAGTACCGACTTCGTCGTTAATGAGCAGTTCTTC. It encodes CASSTDFVVNEQFF.

This chain uses TRBV5-1 with TRBJ1-1; 7 nucleotides line up with TRBD1. The CDR3 is 15 amino acids. The V segment lost 0 bases and the J segment 4 bases; nucleotides outside the gene matches: 6. Germline V gene data show CDR1 as SGHRS and CDR2 as YFSETQ. The DNA for the CDR3 is TGCGCCAGCAGCTTGGAAGGCAGGGGGACCACTGAAGCTTTCTTT. Its protein is CASSLEGRGTTEAFF.

The rearrangement links TRBV5-1 to TRBJ2-5; D is unclear. The germline V gene encodes CDR1 SGHRS and CDR2 YFSETQ. The CDR3 is 12 residues long. Between the trimmed V and J ends, which lost 2 bases and 2 bases, there was a span of 4 bases. CDR3 nucleotide sequence: TGCGCCAGCAGCTTAAATCAAGAGACCCAGTACTTC. This translates into CASSLNQETQYF.

A single count supports this clone. The chain is built from TRBV4-2 and TRBJ1-5; 7 nucleotides align to TRBD1. V dropped 1 base and J dropped 3; count of bases not matched to a gene: 6. The CDR3 is 16 amino acids. CDR1 and CDR2 from the germline V gene are LGHNA and YNFKEQ. CDR3 in DNA: TGTGCCAGCAGCCAAGGAGGGGACAGACCCAATCAGCCCCAGCATTTT. As protein: CASSQGGDRPNQPQHF.

The chain carries TRBV7-9 and TRBJ2-5; 7 bases agree with TRBD1. Germline CDR1 SEHNR, CDR2 FQNEAQ (reference sequence). The CDR3 consists of 16 residues. Trimming removed 6 bases from V and 1 base from J; junction bases left unmatched: 11. In DNA, the CDR3 is TGTGCCAGCAGTTCTCCCGGGACAGTATTCCAAGAGACCCAGTACTTC. Translating gives CASSSPGTVFQETQYF.